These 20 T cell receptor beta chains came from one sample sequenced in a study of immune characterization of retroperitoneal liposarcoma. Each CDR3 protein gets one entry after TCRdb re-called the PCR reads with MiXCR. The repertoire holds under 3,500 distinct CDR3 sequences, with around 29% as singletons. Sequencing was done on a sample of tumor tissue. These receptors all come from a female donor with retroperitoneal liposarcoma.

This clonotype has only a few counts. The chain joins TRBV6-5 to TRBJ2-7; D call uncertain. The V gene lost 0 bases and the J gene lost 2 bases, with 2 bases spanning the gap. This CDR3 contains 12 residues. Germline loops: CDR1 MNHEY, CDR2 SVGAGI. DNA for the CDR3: TGTGCCAGCAGTTACTCGCCCTACGAGCAGTACTTC. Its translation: CASSYSPYEQYF.

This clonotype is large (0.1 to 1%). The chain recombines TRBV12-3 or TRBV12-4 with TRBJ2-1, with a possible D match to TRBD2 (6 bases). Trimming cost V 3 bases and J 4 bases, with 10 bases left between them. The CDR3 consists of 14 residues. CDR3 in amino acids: CASSFLAEYNEQFF. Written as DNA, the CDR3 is TGTGCCAGCAGTTTTTTAGCGGAGTACAATGAGCAGTTCTTC.

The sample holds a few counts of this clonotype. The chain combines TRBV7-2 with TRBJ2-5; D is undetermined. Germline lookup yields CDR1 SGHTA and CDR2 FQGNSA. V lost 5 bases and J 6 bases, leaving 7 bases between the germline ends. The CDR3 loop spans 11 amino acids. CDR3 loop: CASSQRQTQYF. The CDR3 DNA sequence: TGTGCCAGCAGCCAACGGCAGACCCAGTACTTC.

CDR3 nucleotides: TGTGCCAGCAGCCTCGCCACTAGGCTATACAATGAGCAGTTCTTC. Translation: CASSLATRLYNEQFF. The chain uses TRBV3-1 and TRBJ2-1; tentative D call: TRBD2 (5 bases). Trimming took off 4 bases at V and 4 bases at J, with 14 bases between the two ends. Germline loops: CDR1 LGHDT, CDR2 YNNKEL (reference sequence). The CDR3 spans 15 residues.

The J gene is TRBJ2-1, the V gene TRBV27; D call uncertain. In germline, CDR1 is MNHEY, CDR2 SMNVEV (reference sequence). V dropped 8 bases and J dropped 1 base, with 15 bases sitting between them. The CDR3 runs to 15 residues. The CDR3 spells CASRPRPFSYNEQFF. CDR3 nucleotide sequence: TGTGCCAGCCGCCCTCGGCCTTTTTCCTACAATGAGCAGTTCTTC.

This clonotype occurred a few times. The CDR3 DNA is TGTGCCTGGAGTGACGGACTAGCGGAAACAGATACGCAGTATTTT. Its protein product is CAWSDGLAETDTQYF. The chain combines TRBV30 with TRBJ2-3; 10 bases fit TRBD2. CDR3 length: 15 amino acids. V lost 1 base, J lost 3 bases, and 4 bases stayed unmatched. Germline lookup yields CDR1 GTSNPN and CDR2 SVGIG (reference sequence).

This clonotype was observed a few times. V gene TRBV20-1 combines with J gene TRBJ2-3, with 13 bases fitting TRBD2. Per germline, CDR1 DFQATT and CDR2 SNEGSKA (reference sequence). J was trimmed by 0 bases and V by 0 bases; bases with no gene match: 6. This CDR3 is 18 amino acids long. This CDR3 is CSARDIGTSGISTDTQYF. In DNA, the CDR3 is TGCAGTGCTAGAGATATTGGGACTAGCGGGATAAGCACAGATACGCAGTATTTT.

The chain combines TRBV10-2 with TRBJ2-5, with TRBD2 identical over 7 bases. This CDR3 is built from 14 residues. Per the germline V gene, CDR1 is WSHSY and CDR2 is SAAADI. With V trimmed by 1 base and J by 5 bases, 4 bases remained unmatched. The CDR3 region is CASSELTSRETQYF. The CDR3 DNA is TGCGCCAGCAGTGAGTTGACTAGCCGGGAGACCCAGTACTTC.

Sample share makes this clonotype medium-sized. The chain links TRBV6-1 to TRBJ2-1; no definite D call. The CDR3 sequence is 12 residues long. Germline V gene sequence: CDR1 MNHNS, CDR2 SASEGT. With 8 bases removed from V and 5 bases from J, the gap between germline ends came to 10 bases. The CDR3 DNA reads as TGTGCCAGCCAGACGGTTAACAATGAGCAGTTCTTC. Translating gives CASQTVNNEQFF.

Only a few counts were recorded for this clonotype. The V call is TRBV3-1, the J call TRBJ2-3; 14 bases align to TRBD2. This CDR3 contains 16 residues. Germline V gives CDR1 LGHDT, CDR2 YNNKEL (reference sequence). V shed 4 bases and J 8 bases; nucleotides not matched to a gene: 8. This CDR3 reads CASSPSGTSGSLTQYF. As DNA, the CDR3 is TGTGCCAGCAGCCCGAGTGGGACTAGCGGGAGCCTTACGCAGTATTTT.

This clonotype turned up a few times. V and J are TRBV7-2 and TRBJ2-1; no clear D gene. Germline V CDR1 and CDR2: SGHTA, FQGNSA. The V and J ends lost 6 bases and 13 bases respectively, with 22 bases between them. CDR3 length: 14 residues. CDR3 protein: CASRAADILETQFF. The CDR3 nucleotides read TGTGCCAGCAGGGCTGCGGATATATTGGAGACCCAGTTCTTC.

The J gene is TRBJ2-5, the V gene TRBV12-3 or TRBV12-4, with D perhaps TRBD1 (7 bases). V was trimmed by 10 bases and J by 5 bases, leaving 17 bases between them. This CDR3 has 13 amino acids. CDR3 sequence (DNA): TGTGCCACCCGCCAGGGGGAGGAGGAGACCCAGTACTTC. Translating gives CATRQGEEETQYF.

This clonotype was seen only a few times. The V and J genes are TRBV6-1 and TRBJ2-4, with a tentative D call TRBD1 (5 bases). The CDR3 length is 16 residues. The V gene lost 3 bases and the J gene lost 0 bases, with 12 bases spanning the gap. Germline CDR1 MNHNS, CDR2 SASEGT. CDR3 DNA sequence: TGTGCCAGCAGTGACCCCTCCCAGGGAGCCAAAAACATTCAGTACTTC. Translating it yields CASSDPSQGAKNIQYF.

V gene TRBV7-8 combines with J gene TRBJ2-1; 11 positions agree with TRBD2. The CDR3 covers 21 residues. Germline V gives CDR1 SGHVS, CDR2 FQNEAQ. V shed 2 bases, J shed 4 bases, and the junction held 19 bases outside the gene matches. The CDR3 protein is CASSLSGRRPTSGEKYNEQFF. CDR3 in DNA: TGTGCCAGCAGCTTATCGGGGAGACGGCCGACTAGCGGGGAGAAATACAATGAGCAGTTCTTC.

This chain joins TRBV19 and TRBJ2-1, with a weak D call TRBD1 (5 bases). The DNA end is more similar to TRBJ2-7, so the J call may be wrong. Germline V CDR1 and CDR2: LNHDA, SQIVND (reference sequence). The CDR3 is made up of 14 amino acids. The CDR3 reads CASSVQVSNSEQYF. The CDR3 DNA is TGTGCCAGTAGCGTACAGGTGTCCAATAGTGAGCAGTACTTC.

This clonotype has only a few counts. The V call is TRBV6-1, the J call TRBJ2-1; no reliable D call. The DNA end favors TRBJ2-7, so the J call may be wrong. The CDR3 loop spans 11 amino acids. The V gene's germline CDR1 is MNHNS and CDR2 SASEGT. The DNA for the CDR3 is TGTGCCGCCAGCCATTTCTACGAGCAGTACTTC. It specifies CAASHFYEQYF.

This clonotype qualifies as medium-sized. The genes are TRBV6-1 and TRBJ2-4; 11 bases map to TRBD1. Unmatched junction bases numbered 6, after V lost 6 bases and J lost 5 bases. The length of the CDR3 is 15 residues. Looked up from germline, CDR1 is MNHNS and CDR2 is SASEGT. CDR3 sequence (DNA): TGTGCCAGCAGGGACAGGGGGCAGTCCCAAAACATTCAGTACTTC. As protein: CASRDRGQSQNIQYF.

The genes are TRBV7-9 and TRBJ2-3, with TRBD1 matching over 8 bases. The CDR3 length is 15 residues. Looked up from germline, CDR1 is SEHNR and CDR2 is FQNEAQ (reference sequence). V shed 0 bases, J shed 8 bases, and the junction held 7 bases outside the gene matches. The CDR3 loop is CASSLAGQGEGTQYF. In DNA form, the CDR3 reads TGTGCCAGCAGCTTAGCTGGACAGGGTGAAGGTACGCAGTATTTT.

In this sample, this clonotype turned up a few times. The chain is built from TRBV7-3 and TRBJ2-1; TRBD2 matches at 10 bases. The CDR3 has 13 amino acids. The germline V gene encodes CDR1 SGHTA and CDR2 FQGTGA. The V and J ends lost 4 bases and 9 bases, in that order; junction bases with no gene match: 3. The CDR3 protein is CASSSRTSGEQFF. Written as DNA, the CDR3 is TGTGCCAGCAGCTCTCGGACTAGCGGTGAGCAGTTCTTC. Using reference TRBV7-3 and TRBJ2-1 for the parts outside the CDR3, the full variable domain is GAGVSQTPSNKVTEKGKYVELRCDPISGHTALYWYRQSLGQGPEFLIYFQGTGAADDSGLPNDRFFAVRPEGSVSTLKIQRTERGDSAVYLCASSSRTSGEQFFGPGTRLTVL.

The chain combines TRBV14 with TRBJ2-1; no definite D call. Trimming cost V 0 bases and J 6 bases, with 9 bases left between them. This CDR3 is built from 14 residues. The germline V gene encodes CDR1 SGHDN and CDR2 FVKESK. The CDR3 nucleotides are TGTGCCAGCAGCCAAGACGGCCTGGGCAATGAGCAGTTCTTC. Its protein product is CASSQDGLGNEQFF.